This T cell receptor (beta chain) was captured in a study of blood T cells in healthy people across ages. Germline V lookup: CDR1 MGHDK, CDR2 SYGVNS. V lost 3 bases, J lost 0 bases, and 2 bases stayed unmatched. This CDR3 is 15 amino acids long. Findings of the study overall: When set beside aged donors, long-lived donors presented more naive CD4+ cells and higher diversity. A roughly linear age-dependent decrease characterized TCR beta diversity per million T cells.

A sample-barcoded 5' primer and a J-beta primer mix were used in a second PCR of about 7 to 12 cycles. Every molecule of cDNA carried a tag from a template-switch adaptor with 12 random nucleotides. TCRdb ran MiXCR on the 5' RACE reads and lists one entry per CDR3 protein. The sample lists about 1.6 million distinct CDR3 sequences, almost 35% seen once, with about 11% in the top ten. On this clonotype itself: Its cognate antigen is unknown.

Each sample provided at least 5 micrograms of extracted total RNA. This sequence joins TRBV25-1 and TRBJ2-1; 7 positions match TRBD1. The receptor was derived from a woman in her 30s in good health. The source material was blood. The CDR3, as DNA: TGTGCCAGCAGTGACCCAGGGGGCTCCTACAATGAGCAGTTCTTC. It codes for CASSDPGGSYNEQFF.